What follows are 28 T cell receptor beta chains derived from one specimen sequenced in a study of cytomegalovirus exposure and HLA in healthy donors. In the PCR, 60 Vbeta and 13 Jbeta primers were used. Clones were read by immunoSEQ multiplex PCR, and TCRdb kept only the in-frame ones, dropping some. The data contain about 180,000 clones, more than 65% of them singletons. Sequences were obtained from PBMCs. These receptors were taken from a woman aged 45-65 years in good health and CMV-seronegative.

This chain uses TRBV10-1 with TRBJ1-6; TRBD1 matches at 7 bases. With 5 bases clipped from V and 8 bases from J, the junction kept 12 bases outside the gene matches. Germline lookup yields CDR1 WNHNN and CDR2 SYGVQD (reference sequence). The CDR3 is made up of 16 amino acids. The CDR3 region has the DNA TGCGCCAGCAGTAACCGGGACAGTGGGTTTTATTCACCCCTCCACTTT. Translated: CASSNRDSGFYSPLHF.

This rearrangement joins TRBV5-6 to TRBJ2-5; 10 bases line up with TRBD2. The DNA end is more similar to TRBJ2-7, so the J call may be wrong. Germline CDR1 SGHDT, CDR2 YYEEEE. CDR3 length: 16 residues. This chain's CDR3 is CASSRHPIAGGLEQYF. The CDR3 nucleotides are TGTGCCAGCAGCCGACATCCTATAGCGGGGGGCCTCGAGCAGTACTTC.

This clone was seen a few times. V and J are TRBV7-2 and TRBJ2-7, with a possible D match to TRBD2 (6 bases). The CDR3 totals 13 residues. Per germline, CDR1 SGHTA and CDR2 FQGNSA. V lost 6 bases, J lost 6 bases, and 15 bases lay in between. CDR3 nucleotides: TGTGCCAGCAGTCAATGGGGCGGGGCCGAGCAGTACTTC. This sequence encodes CASSQWGGAEQYF. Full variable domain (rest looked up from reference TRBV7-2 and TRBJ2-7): GAGVSQSPSNKVTEKGKDVELRCDPISGHTALYWYRQSLGQGLEFLIYFQGNSAPDKSGLPSDRFSAERTGGSVSTLTIQRTQQEDSAVYLCASSQWGGAEQYFGPGTRLTVT.

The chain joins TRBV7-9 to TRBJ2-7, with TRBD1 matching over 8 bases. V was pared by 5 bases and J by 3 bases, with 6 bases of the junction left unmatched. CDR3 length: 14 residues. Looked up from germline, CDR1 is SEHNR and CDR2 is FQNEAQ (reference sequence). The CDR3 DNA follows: TGTGCCAGCAGCAACCGGGACAGGCACTACGAGCAGTACTTC. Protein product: CASSNRDRHYEQYF.

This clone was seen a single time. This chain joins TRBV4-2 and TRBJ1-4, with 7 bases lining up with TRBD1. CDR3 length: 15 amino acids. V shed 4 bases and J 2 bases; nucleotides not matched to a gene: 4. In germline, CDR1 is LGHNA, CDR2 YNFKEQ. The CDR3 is CASSPQGFTNEKLFF. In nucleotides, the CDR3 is TGTGCCAGCAGCCCACAGGGGTTTACTAATGAAAAACTGTTTTTT.

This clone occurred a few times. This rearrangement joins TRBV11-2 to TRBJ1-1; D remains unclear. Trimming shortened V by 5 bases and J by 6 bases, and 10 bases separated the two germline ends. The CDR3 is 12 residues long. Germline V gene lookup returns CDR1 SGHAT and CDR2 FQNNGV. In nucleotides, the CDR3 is TGTGCCAGCAGCCCCTACGGGTCTGAAGCTTTCTTT. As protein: CASSPYGSEAFF.

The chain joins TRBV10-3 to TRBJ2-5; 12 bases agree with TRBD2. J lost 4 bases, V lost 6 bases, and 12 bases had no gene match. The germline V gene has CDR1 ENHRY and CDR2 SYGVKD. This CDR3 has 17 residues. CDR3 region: CAISGGLAGGRGETQYF. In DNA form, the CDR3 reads TGTGCCATCAGCGGGGGGCTAGCGGGAGGGCGTGGAGAGACCCAGTACTTC.

CDR3 sequence: CASSQGAGGYEQYF. In DNA, the CDR3 is TGCGCCAGCAGCCAAGGAGCGGGGGGTTACGAGCAGTACTTC. The chain carries TRBV4-1 and TRBJ2-7; 9 positions agree with TRBD2. Germline lookup yields CDR1 MGHRA and CDR2 YSYEKL. Unmatched junction bases numbered 2, after V lost 1 base and J lost 4 bases. There are 14 residues in the CDR3.

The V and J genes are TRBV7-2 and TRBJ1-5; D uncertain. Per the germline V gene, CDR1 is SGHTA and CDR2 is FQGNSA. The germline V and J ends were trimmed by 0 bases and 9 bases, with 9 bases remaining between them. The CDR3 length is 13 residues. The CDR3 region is CASSLAGRGPQHF. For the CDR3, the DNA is TGTGCCAGCAGCTTAGCAGGGCGGGGGCCCCAGCATTTT.

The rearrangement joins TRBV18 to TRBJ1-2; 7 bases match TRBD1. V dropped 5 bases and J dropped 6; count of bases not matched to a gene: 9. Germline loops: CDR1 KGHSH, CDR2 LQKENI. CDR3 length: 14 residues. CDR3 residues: CASSGRQGSHGYTF. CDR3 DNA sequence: TGTGCCAGCTCAGGACGACAGGGTTCACATGGCTACACCTTC.

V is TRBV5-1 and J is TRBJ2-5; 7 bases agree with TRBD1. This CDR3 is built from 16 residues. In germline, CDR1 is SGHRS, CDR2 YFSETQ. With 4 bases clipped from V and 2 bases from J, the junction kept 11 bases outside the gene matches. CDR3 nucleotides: TGCGCCAGCAGCCCTTGGGGACAGAACTCTCAAGAGACCCAGTACTTC. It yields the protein CASSPWGQNSQETQYF.

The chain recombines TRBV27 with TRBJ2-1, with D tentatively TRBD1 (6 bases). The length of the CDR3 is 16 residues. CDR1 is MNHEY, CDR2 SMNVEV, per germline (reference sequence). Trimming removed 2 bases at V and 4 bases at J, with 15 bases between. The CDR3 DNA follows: TGTGCCAGCAGTTTAGAGTACAACAGGGTTTACAATGAGCAGTTCTTC. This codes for CASSLEYNRVYNEQFF.

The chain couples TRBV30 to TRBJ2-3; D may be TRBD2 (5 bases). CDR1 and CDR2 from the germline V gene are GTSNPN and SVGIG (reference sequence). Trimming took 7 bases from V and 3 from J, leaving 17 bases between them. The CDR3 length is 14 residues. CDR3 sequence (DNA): TGTGCCTTCGCACCCAGCGGAGCTACAGATACGCAGTATTTT. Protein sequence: CAFAPSGATDTQYF.

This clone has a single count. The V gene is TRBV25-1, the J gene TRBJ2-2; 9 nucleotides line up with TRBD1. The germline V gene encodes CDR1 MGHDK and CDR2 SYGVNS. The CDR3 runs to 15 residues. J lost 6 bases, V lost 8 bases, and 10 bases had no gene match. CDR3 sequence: CASAGGTGYSGELFF. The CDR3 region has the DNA TGTGCCAGCGCAGGCGGGACAGGGTATTCCGGGGAGCTGTTTTTT.

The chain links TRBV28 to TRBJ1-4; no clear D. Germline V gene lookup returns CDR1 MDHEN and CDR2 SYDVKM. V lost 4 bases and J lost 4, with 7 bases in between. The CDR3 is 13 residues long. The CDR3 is CASSSLINEKLFF. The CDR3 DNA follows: TGTGCCAGCAGTTCCCTAATTAATGAAAAACTGTTTTTT.

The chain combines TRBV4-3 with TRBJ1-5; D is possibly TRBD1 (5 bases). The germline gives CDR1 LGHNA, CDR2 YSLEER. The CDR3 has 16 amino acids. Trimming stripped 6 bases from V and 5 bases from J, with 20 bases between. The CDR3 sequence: CASSHNWGRVDQPQHF. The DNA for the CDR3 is TGCGCCAGCAGTCACAACTGGGGGAGGGTAGATCAGCCCCAGCATTTT.

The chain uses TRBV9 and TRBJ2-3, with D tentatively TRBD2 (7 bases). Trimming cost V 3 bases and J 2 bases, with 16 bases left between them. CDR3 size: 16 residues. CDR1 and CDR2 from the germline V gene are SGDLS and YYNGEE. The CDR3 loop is CASSAGRGADTDTQYF. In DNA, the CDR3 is TGTGCCAGCAGCGCTGGCCGGGGGGCGGACACAGATACGCAGTATTTT.

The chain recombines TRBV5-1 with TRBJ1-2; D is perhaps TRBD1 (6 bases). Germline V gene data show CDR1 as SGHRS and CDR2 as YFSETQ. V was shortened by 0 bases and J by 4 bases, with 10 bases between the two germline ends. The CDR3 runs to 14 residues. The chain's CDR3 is CASSLGQVGYGYTF. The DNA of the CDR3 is TGCGCCAGCAGCTTGGGACAGGTGGGCTATGGCTACACCTTC.

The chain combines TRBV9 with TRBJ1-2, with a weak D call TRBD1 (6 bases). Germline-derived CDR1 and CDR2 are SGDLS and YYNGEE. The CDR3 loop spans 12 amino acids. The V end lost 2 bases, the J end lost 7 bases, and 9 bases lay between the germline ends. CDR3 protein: CASSVGRGGYTF. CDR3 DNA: TGTGCCAGCAGCGTGGGCAGGGGTGGCTACACCTTC.

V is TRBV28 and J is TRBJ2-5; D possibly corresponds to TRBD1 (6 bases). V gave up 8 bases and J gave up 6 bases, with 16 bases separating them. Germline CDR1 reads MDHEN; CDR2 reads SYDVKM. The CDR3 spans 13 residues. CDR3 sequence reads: CASDAGAMKTQYF. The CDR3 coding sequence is TGTGCCAGCGATGCAGGGGCTATGAAGACCCAGTACTTC.

For the CDR3, the DNA is TGTGCCAGCAGCCGGACACTACTAGCGGGAGGTCTAAATGAGCAGTTCTTC. This sequence encodes CASSRTLLAGGLNEQFF. V is TRBV11-1 and J is TRBJ2-1; 12 bases agree with TRBD2. The CDR3 contains 17 residues. Trimming took 5 bases from V and 7 from J; bases not matched to a gene: 12. Per the germline V gene, CDR1 is SGHAT and CDR2 is FQDESV (reference sequence).

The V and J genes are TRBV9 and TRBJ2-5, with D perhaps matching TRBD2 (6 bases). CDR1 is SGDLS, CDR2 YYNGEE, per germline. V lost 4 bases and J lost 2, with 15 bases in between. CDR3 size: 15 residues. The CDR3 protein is CASSPGPGVQETQYF. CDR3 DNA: TGTGCCAGCAGCCCTGGACCGGGAGTACAAGAGACCCAGTACTTC.

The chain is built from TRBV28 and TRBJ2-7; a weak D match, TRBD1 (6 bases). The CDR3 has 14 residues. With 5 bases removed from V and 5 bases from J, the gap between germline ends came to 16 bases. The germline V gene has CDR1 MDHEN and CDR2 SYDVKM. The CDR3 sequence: CASSRSGTTDEQYF. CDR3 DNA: TGTGCCAGCAGTAGATCCGGGACAACGGACGAGCAGTACTTC.

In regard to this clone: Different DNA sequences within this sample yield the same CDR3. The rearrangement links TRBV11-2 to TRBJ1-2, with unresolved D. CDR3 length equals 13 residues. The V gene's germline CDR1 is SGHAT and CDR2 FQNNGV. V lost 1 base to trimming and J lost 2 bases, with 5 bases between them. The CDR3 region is CASSLGQNYGYTF. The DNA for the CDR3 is TGTGCCAGCAGCTTAGGGCAAAACTATGGCTACACCTTC.

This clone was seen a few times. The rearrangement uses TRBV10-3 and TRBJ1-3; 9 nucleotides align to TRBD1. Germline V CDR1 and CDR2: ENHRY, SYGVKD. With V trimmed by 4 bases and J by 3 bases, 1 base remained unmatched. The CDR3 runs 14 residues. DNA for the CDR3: TGTGCCATCAGTGGGACAGGGGTTGGAAACACCATATATTTT. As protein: CAISGTGVGNTIYF.

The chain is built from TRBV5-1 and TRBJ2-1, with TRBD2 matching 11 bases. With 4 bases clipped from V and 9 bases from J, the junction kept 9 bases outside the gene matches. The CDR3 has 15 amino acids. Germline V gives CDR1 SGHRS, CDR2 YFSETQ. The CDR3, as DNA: TGCGCCAGCAGCAAACTAGCGGGAGAATCGAGTGAGCAGTTCTTC. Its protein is CASSKLAGESSEQFF.

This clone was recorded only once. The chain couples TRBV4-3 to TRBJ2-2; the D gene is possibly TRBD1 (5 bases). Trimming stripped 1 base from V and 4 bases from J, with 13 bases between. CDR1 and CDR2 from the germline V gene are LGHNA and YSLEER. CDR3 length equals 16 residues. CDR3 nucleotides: TGCGCCAGCAGCCAAGTTTCAATAAGGGGCACCGGGGAGCTGTTTTTT. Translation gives CASSQVSIRGTGELFF.

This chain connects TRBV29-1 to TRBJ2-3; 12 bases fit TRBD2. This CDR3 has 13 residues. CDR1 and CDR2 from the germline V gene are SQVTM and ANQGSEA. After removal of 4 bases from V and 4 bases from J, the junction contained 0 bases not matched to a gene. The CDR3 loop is CSVGLAGADTQYF. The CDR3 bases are TGCAGCGTTGGACTAGCGGGGGCAGATACGCAGTATTTT.